Listed below are T cell receptor beta chains from one sample, sequenced in a study of blood T cell repertoires in COVID-19. Profiled with immunoSEQ multiplex PCR; TCRdb holds only in-frame clones, not every one. The sample has about 200,000 clones, 80% to 90% seen once. Specimen: PBMCs or T cells enriched from blood (not recorded which). These TCRs come from a woman aged 40 to 50 with acute COVID-19. Both conserved end residues are part of each CDR3. D genes are given only for firm matches. Size values are once, few and many counts, or a class for expanded clones, and some rows have none.

size	D	V	J	CDR3	DNA
.	.	TRBV28	TRBJ1-5	CASTSGGRDQPQHF	TGTGCCAGCACCTCGGGTGGGAGGGATCAGCCCCAGCATTTT
.	TRBD2	TRBV5-1	TRBJ2-2	CASRQGLGATGELFF	TGCGCCAGCAGACAGGGACTAGGGGCCACCGGGGAGCTGTTTTTT
.	TRBD1	TRBV5-1	TRBJ2-3	CASSLDRGGADTQYF	TGCGCCAGCAGCTTAGACAGGGGGGGCGCAGATACGCAGTATTTT
.	.	TRBV28	TRBJ1-3	CASSDGSKGVTGNTIYF	TGTGCCAGCAGCGATGGGTCGAAGGGGGTGACTGGAAACACCATATATTTT
few	TRBD1	TRBV27	TRBJ2-7	CASSKTPPGQWGNEQYF	TGTGCCAGCAGCAAAACCCCCCCGGGACAGTGGGGGAACGAGCAGTACTTC
.	TRBD1	TRBV28	TRBJ1-1	CASSPMGTGGYTEAFF	TGTGCCAGCAGTCCTATGGGGACAGGGGGGTACACTGAAGCTTTCTTT
.	.	TRBV29-1	TRBJ2-7	CSVDNRRGEQYF	TGCAGCGTTGATAACAGGCGGGGCGAGCAGTACTTC
.	.	TRBV11-3	TRBJ2-1	CASSPQGASAVNEQFF	TGTGCCAGCAGCCCCCAGGGCGCATCCGCCGTAAATGAGCAGTTCTTC
few	TRBD1	TRBV24-1	TRBJ2-2	CATTGTGPTGELFF	TGTGCCACAACCGGGACAGGACCCACCGGGGAGCTGTTTTTT
.	TRBD1	TRBV29-1	TRBJ1-6	CSVGTAYNSPLHF	TGCAGCGTAGGGACAGCCTATAATTCACCCCTCCACTTT
once	.	TRBV7-3	TRBJ2-3	CASSSVQDQSDTQYF	TGTGCCAGCAGCTCCGTGCAGGATCAGTCGGATACGCAGTATTTT
.	TRBD2	TRBV10-2	TRBJ2-1	CASGGMAGGPSHNEQFF	TGCGCCAGCGGGGGCATGGCGGGAGGGCCCTCACACAATGAGCAGTTCTTC
.	.	TRBV7-2	TRBJ1-5	CASSKGEGVGNQPQHF	TGTGCCAGCAGCAAGGGGGAGGGGGTTGGCAATCAGCCCCAGCATTTT
.	TRBD1	TRBV7-7	TRBJ2-4	CASSATTGGDQYF	TGTGCCAGCAGCGCCACTACAGGGGGTGATCAGTACTTC
.	TRBD1	TRBV19	TRBJ2-2	CASSIDRRGLGELFF	TGTGCCAGTAGTATAGATCGCAGGGGGCTCGGGGAGCTGTTTTTT
.	.	TRBV7-2	TRBJ1-1	CASSLSEVTEAFF	TGTGCCAGCAGCTTATCGGAGGTCACTGAAGCTTTCTTT
.	.	TRBV28	TRBJ1-2	CASSLTGGYGYTF	TGTGCCAGCAGCCTTACGGGGGGCTATGGCTACACCTTC
.	.	TRBV3-1/TRBV3-2	TRBJ2-3	CASSQGLRAQYF	TGTGCCAGCAGCCAAGGACTAAGGGCGCAGTATTTT
.	TRBD1	TRBV7-3	TRBJ1-1	CASSPSPGTGINTEAFF	TGTGCCAGCAGCCCAAGTCCCGGGACAGGTATAAACACTGAAGCTTTCTTT
.	TRBD2	TRBV2	TRBJ2-3	CASIREMVLAGPRTQYF	TGTGCCAGCATCAGGGAAATGGTCCTAGCGGGGCCCCGTACGCAGTATTTT
once	TRBD2	TRBV7-2	TRBJ2-3	CASSSAGTRFSDTQYF	TGTGCCAGCAGCTCCGCCGGGACTAGATTCTCAGATACGCAGTATTTT
.	.	TRBV28	TRBJ1-3	CASTRGSSGNTIYF	TGTGCCAGCACTAGAGGGAGCTCTGGAAACACCATATATTTT
few	.	TRBV9	TRBJ1-6	CASSAQYNSPLHF	TGTGCCAGCAGTGCCCAGTATAATTCACCCCTCCACTTT
.	TRBD2	TRBV5-6	TRBJ2-7	CASSHRTSGSYEQYF	TGTGCCAGCAGCCATCGGACTAGCGGGAGCTACGAGCAGTACTTC
.	.	TRBV27	TRBJ1-4	CASRSGANEKLFF	TGTGCCAGCAGGTCAGGGGCTAATGAAAAACTGTTTTTT
.	TRBD1	TRBV25-1	TRBJ1-2	CASSEYETGLNGYTF	TGTGCCAGCAGTGAATATGAGACAGGGCTTAATGGCTACACCTTC
.	.	TRBV28	TRBJ2-3	CASRRGGGTDTQYF	TGTGCCAGCAGACGAGGGGGGGGCACAGATACGCAGTATTTT
.	TRBD2	TRBV28	TRBJ2-5	CASRTSLAGAQETQYF	TGTGCCAGCAGAACCTCGCTAGCGGGGGCACAAGAGACCCAGTACTTC
.	TRBD1	TRBV2	TRBJ2-7	CASRARQGRYEQYF	TGTGCCAGCAGAGCTAGACAGGGGAGGTACGAGCAGTACTTC
.	.	TRBV7-3	TRBJ2-3	CASSLGSGRDTQYF	TGTGCCAGCAGCTTAGGAAGCGGGCGAGATACGCAGTATTTT
few	.	TRBV3-1/TRBV3-2	TRBJ1-1	CASTRGGVGGTEAFF	TGTGCCAGCACCCGGGGGGGTGTAGGCGGCACTGAAGCTTTCTTT
.	TRBD1	TRBV7-6	TRBJ1-6	CASSLKPGQGNSPLHF	TGTGCCAGCAGTTTAAAGCCGGGACAGGGTAATTCACCCCTCCACTTT
.	TRBD1	TRBV24-1	TRBJ2-7	CATSPTGQGDYEQYF	TGTGCCACCAGTCCTACCGGACAGGGGGACTACGAGCAGTACTTC
.	TRBD2	TRBV3-1/TRBV3-2	TRBJ2-1	CASSLGTTAQVEQFF	TGTGCCAGCAGCCTCGGGACTACCGCCCAGGTTGAGCAGTTCTTC
.	.	TRBV25-1	TRBJ2-2	CASSRAGQGTGELFF	TGTGCCAGCAGTCGAGCTGGGCAGGGAACCGGGGAGCTGTTTTTT
.	.	TRBV27	TRBJ2-5	CACGGFGETQYF	TGTGCCTGCGGAGGTTTCGGAGAGACCCAGTACTTC
once	TRBD1	TRBV28	TRBJ2-7	CASSAPTGGSYEQYF	TGTGCCAGCAGCGCGCCGACAGGGGGCTCCTACGAGCAGTACTTC
.	.	TRBV7-6	TRBJ2-1	CASSFAPQNYNEQFF	TGTGCCAGCAGCTTTGCTCCACAAAATTACAATGAGCAGTTCTTC
.	TRBD1	TRBV28	TRBJ1-5	CASGSAGGGQPQHF	TGTGCCAGCGGGTCGGCAGGGGGAGGTCAGCCCCAGCATTTT
.	TRBD1	TRBV28	TRBJ2-2	CASSSQGAPPDTGELFF	TGTGCCAGCAGTTCGCAGGGGGCTCCCCCCGACACCGGGGAGCTGTTTTTT
.	TRBD2	TRBV29-1	TRBJ2-1	CSVLGLAANNEQFF	TGCAGCGTTCTGGGACTAGCGGCAAACAATGAGCAGTTCTTC
many	.	TRBV3-1/TRBV3-2	TRBJ2-1	CASSQVARFYNEQFF	TGTGCCAGCAGCCAAGTAGCGAGGTTCTACAATGAGCAGTTCTTC
once	TRBD1	TRBV18	TRBJ1-5	CASSTSLTGRSNQPQHF	TGTGCCAGCTCCACCTCCCTGACAGGGAGAAGCAATCAGCCCCAGCATTTT
.	TRBD2	TRBV9	TRBJ2-3	CASGTPSGRETDTQYF	TGTGCCAGCGGGACCCCTAGCGGGAGGGAGACAGATACGCAGTATTTT
.	.	TRBV11-2	TRBJ1-3	CASSRQGLGGNTIYF	TGTGCCAGCAGTCGGCAGGGACTTGGTGGAAACACCATATATTTT
once	.	TRBV9	TRBJ2-5	CASSVAVRGPGVQETQYF	TGTGCCAGCAGCGTAGCGGTGCGCGGACCGGGGGTCCAAGAGACCCAGTACTTC
.	.	TRBV27	TRBJ1-4	CASSLLASGEKLFF	TGTGCCAGCAGTTTATTGGCGTCGGGTGAAAAACTGTTTTTT
.	.	TRBV28	TRBJ1-6	CASRATGLNSPLHF	TGTGCCAGCAGGGCAACAGGGCTAAATTCACCCCTCCACTTT
.	TRBD2	TRBV28	TRBJ2-3	CASSYTSGRGTDTQYF	TGTGCCAGCAGTTACACTAGCGGGAGAGGTACAGATACGCAGTATTTT
.	.	TRBV11-2	TRBJ2-3	CASSLELVRTDTQYF	TGTGCCAGCAGCTTAGAACTAGTGAGGACAGATACGCAGTATTTT
.	.	TRBV3-1/TRBV3-2	TRBJ1-1	CASSRGQVEAFF	TGTGCCAGCAGCCGCGGACAAGTTGAAGCTTTCTTT
.	.	TRBV19	TRBJ1-5	CASTYKGRRGGNQPQHF	TGTGCCAGTACCTACAAGGGTAGAAGGGGCGGAAATCAGCCCCAGCATTTT
.	TRBD2	TRBV28	TRBJ2-3	CASSLSPGLAGGYGTDTQYF	TGTGCCAGCAGTTTGTCGCCGGGACTAGCGGGAGGCTATGGCACAGATACGCAGTATTTT
.	.	TRBV28	TRBJ2-5	CASSPIWFPGGETQYF	TGTGCCAGCAGTCCCATTTGGTTCCCGGGCGGGGAGACCCAGTACTTC